This TCR beta chain was recorded in a study of CD8+ T cells in alopecia areata. Study as a whole: Tofacitinib ran 6 to 18 months, followed by 6 months off drug.

Findings of the study overall: Greater clonality was observed in lesional scalp samples, especially alopecia totalis/universalis, versus normal scalp. Sharing of TCR sequences between patients (possibly for HLA-related reasons) was less clear than in mice. Many of the expanded lesional clones endured in scalp and blood while on tofacitinib.

Extraction of RNA preceded its reverse transcription into cDNA, which served as the sequencing template. The protocol was immunoSEQ multiplex PCR, while the TCRdb copy is restricted to in-frame clones and leaves out a portion. The table has fewer than 110,000 clones, 60% seen once. The sample's treatment: oral pan-JAK inhibitor, 5-10 mg twice daily. This clone was seen only once. The antigen remains unidentified. The germline V gene has CDR1 SGHAT and CDR2 FQNNGV. The CDR3 is 14 amino acids. J lost 2 bases, V lost 1 base, and 2 bases had no gene match. This TCR came from a human donor with alopecia areata. Material: CD8+ T cells sorted from blood, obtained between weeks 55 and 65, from a patient treated with tofacitinib. This chain connects TRBV11-2 to TRBJ2-7, with TRBD2 matching over 7 bases. CDR3 sequence (DNA): TGTGCCAGCAGCTTAGGCAGCGGGACCTACGAGCAGTACTTC. Amino acid sequence: CASSLGSGTYEQYF.